Following are 32 T cell receptor beta chains from one sample sequenced in a study of response to subunit inactivated influenza vaccine. TCRdb independently ran MiXCR on the RT-PCR reads; one entry per CDR3 protein. This table holds approximately 700,000 distinct CDR3 sequences, about 15% found once. The sample in question was PBMCs from blood, obtained roughly 2 weeks before vaccination. The receptor source for this set is a man aged 50-60 years who received an inactivated influenza vaccine.

In this sample, this clonotype turned up a few times. CDR3 amino acids: CASSSAGALTYEQYF. The CDR3 DNA is TGTGCCAGCAGCTCAGCGGGAGCCCTCACCTACGAGCAGTACTTC. V and J are TRBV7-2 and TRBJ2-7; 8 bases are shared with TRBD2. V trimming: 4 bases; J trimming: 2 bases; junction bases outside the gene matches: 7. The germline V gene has CDR1 SGHTA and CDR2 FQGNSA. This CDR3 contains 15 residues.

The chain has TRBV10-2 and TRBJ2-1; 10 nucleotides line up with TRBD2. The CDR3 sequence is 17 residues long. The germline V gene encodes CDR1 WSHSY and CDR2 SAAADI. The J segment lost 4 bases and the V segment lost 7 bases, leaving 13 bases of the junction unmatched. In nucleotides, the CDR3 is TGCGCCAGCACAAAACCGCCCCTAGCGGGGGCGTACAATGAGCAGTTCTTC. Amino acid sequence: CASTKPPLAGAYNEQFF.

In this sample, this clonotype turned up many times. This chain links TRBV28 with TRBJ2-5; 8 bases are a match to TRBD1. The CDR3 is 14 amino acids. Germline V gene data show CDR1 as MDHEN and CDR2 as SYDVKM. V lost 5 bases to trimming and J lost 5 bases; unmatched junction nucleotides: 7. The CDR3 reads CASSPRTGWETQYF. CDR3 sequence (DNA): TGTGCCAGCAGTCCCCGGACAGGGTGGGAGACCCAGTACTTC.

This clonotype has only a few counts. The J gene is TRBJ2-6, the V gene TRBV18; D gene ambiguous. The CDR3 is 17 residues long. Germline lookup yields CDR1 KGHSH and CDR2 LQKENI. Trimming stripped 1 base from V and 1 base from J, with 11 bases between. CDR3: CASSPRTARSGANVLTF. The CDR3 coding sequence is TGTGCCAGCTCACCACGGACGGCCCGATCTGGGGCCAACGTCCTGACTTTC.

The V call is TRBV5-5, the J call TRBJ2-1; 9 bases fit TRBD1. Germline V gene lookup returns CDR1 SGHKS and CDR2 YYEKEE (reference sequence). Germline trimming cut 4 bases from V and 7 bases from J; bases unmatched to any gene: 9. This CDR3 contains 15 residues. The CDR3 is CASSRTGGASNEQFF. CDR3 nucleotides: TGTGCCAGCAGCAGAACAGGGGGCGCTTCGAATGAGCAGTTCTTC.

The gene calls are TRBV6-2 or TRBV6-3 and TRBJ2-5, with unresolved D. Between the trimmed V and J ends, which lost 5 bases and 4 bases, there was a span of 14 bases. CDR3 length: 14 amino acids. Germline CDR1 and CDR2: MNHEY and SVGEGT. For the CDR3, the DNA is TGTGCCAGCAGTATCGGATCCCCTGCAGAGACCCAGTACTTC. This sequence encodes CASSIGSPAETQYF.

This clonotype appeared many times. The V and J genes are TRBV28 and TRBJ2-3; TRBD2 matches at 11 bases. V was pared by 5 bases and J by 5 bases, with 21 bases of the junction left unmatched. The CDR3 has 20 residues. Germline V lookup: CDR1 MDHEN, CDR2 SYDVKM. DNA of the CDR3: TGTGCCAGCAGTGCCAACCTACCGGGACTAGCGGCCGGACGGGTAGATACGCAGTATTTT. Translating it yields CASSANLPGLAAGRVDTQYF.

This clonotype has just a few counts. V gene TRBV3-1 combines with J gene TRBJ2-1; tentative D call: TRBD2 (6 bases). Trimming shortened V by 4 bases and J by 6 bases, and 16 bases separated the two germline ends. Germline V gene lookup returns CDR1 LGHDT and CDR2 YNNKEL (reference sequence). The CDR3 totals 15 residues. In nucleotides, the CDR3 is TGTGCCAGCAGCCGCCCGGGAGTCCTCGTCAATGAGCAGTTCTTC. It translates to CASSRPGVLVNEQFF.

At least ten counts were recorded for this clonotype. The chain couples TRBV27 to TRBJ2-1; 8 bases fit TRBD2. The germline V gene has CDR1 MNHEY and CDR2 SMNVEV (reference sequence). Unmatched junction bases numbered 4, after V lost 3 bases and J lost 3 bases. This CDR3 is built from 15 residues. The CDR3 here is CASSFAGGFYNEQFF. CDR3 coding DNA: TGTGCCAGCAGTTTTGCGGGGGGTTTCTACAATGAGCAGTTCTTC.

The chain carries TRBV20-1 and TRBJ2-1; the match to TRBD2 covers 7 bases. J lost 6 bases, V lost 1 base, and 6 bases had no gene match. This CDR3 region has 14 residues. Germline V gives CDR1 DFQATT, CDR2 SNEGSKA (reference sequence). This CDR3 is CSARGGLVVNEQFF. The CDR3 DNA reads as TGCAGTGCTAGAGGTGGACTAGTAGTCAATGAGCAGTTCTTC.

This chain joins TRBV6-1 and TRBJ1-6, with D perhaps matching TRBD1 (6 bases). V dropped 7 bases and J dropped 7 bases, with 17 bases sitting between them. CDR1 is MNHNS and CDR2 is SASEGT in the germline V gene. CDR3 length equals 15 residues. This CDR3 is CASTYDRGENSPLHF. The DNA for the CDR3 is TGTGCCAGCACATACGATAGGGGGGAGAATTCACCCCTCCACTTT.

This clonotype was observed a handful of times. This sequence joins TRBV4-3 and TRBJ2-1, with TRBD2 matching 8 bases. Germline V CDR1 and CDR2: LGHNA, YSLEER. There are 14 residues in the CDR3. With 1 base clipped from V and 12 bases from J, the junction kept 8 bases outside the gene matches. The DNA of the CDR3 is TGCGCCAGCAGCCAAGTGCGGGGGGATTGGGTGCAGTTCTTC. This translates into CASSQVRGDWVQFF.

This clonotype was seen a handful of times. This chain uses TRBV28 with TRBJ2-2; unclear D gene. V lost 6 bases to trimming and J lost 7 bases, with 9 bases between them. CDR1 and CDR2 (germline): MDHEN, SYDVKM. The CDR3 has 12 amino acids. This CDR3 is CASSKPYGELFF. The DNA for the CDR3 is TGTGCCAGCAGCAAACCTTACGGGGAGCTGTTTTTT.

This clonotype was seen a handful of times. The gene calls are TRBV12-3 or TRBV12-4 and TRBJ1-6; no clear D. The CDR3 covers 13 residues. With 4 bases removed from V and 7 bases from J, the gap between germline ends came to 8 bases. The CDR3 DNA follows: TGTGCCAGCAGTTCGGTTCCCAATTCACCCCTCCACTTT. Translated: CASSSVPNSPLHF.

The rearrangement links TRBV12-3 or TRBV12-4 to TRBJ2-1; 7 nucleotides agree with TRBD1. J gave up 9 bases and V 6 bases, and 8 bases lay outside the gene matches. The CDR3 is made up of 13 amino acids. The CDR3 loop reads CASRQTGLVEQFF. CDR3 DNA sequence: TGTGCCAGCAGACAGACAGGGTTAGTTGAGCAGTTCTTC.

The chain links TRBV25-1 to TRBJ2-6; no clear D. The CDR3 spans 17 residues. Deletions cut 4 bases from V and 2 bases from J, with 15 bases between. CDR1 and CDR2 (germline): MGHDK, SYGVNS. In nucleotides, the CDR3 is TGTGCCAGCAGTGCCCGCGGCGGAAGACCTGGGGCCAACGTCCTGACTTTC. It codes for CASSARGGRPGANVLTF.

J is TRBJ1-3 and V is TRBV7-8; no firm D call. Germline CDR1 and CDR2: SGHVS and FQNEAQ. This CDR3 is built from 16 residues. V lost 5 bases and J 4 bases, leaving 18 bases between the germline ends. The CDR3: CASSEYGKAEGNTIYF. CDR3 coding DNA: TGTGCCAGCAGCGAATACGGAAAAGCCGAAGGAAACACCATATATTTT.

The CDR3 DNA reads TGTGCCAGCAGCTCCCACCAAGCGAATATGAAAAAACTGTTTTTT. Translation: CASSSHQANMKKLFF. The chain employs TRBV6-1 and TRBJ1-4; no clear D gene. CDR1 and CDR2 from the germline V gene are MNHNS and SASEGT. The CDR3 is 15 amino acids. Trimming cost V 6 bases and J 9 bases, with 20 bases left between them.

This clonotype was observed a handful of times. CDR3 region: CSARLTGRGQSLPEAFF. In DNA form, the CDR3 reads TGCAGTGCTAGATTGACAGGGAGGGGTCAATCCTTGCCTGAAGCTTTCTTT. The chain joins TRBV20-1 to TRBJ1-1; 7 positions match TRBD1. The CDR3 is 17 amino acids. With 2 bases clipped from V and 6 bases from J, the junction kept 18 bases outside the gene matches. Germline lookup yields CDR1 DFQATT and CDR2 SNEGSKA (reference sequence).

Many counts were recorded for this clonotype. The chain joins TRBV25-1 to TRBJ2-7; possibly TRBD1 or TRBD2 for D (5 bases each). V was clipped by 3 bases and J by 2 bases, with 8 bases between them. Germline V gene lookup returns CDR1 MGHDK and CDR2 SYGVNS. There are 13 residues in the CDR3. In nucleotides, the CDR3 is TGTGCCAGCAGTGACGGGACGACCTACGAGCAGTACTTC. Translated: CASSDGTTYEQYF.

This clonotype was observed a handful of times. The chain couples TRBV9 to TRBJ2-1; 12 nucleotides match TRBD2. The junction had 5 bases not matched to a gene; V was cut back by 3 bases and J by 10 bases. The CDR3 runs to 14 residues. Germline CDR1 reads SGDLS; CDR2 reads YYNGEE. DNA of the CDR3: TGTGCCAGCAGCGCCTCTAGCGGGAGGGGCGAGCAGTTCTTC. Its protein product is CASSASSGRGEQFF.

This clonotype was found a few times. CDR3 region: CAIREGTGTTEAFF. The CDR3 nucleotides are TGTGCCATCAGAGAGGGGACAGGGACTACTGAAGCTTTCTTT. The chain uses TRBV10-3 and TRBJ1-1; 9 bases agree with TRBD1. CDR1 and CDR2 from the germline V gene are ENHRY and SYGVKD. The CDR3 is 14 amino acids. V lost 6 bases, J lost 5 bases, and 7 bases stayed unmatched.

This chain uses TRBV6-2 or TRBV6-3 with TRBJ2-3; no firm D call. The CDR3 is 13 amino acids. The germline V gene encodes CDR1 MNHEY and CDR2 SVGEGT. Trimming left V 5 bases short and J 6 bases short, with 12 bases between. In DNA form, the CDR3 reads TGTGCCAGCAGTCCCGGGTGGTCCGATACGCAGTATTTT. It translates to CASSPGWSDTQYF.

This clonotype was seen a handful of times. J is TRBJ1-4 and V is TRBV4-3, with TRBD1 as a possible D gene (5 bases). CDR1 LGHNA and CDR2 YSLEER come from the germline V gene. Between the trimmed V and J ends, which lost 4 bases and 8 bases, there was a span of 14 bases. The CDR3 is 14 amino acids. Here the CDR3 DNA reads TGCGCCAGCAGCCCCGTGGGACGTCAGGAAAAACTGTTTTTT. It yields the protein CASSPVGRQEKLFF.

The V call is TRBV5-1, the J call TRBJ2-3; TRBD2 matches 9 bases. The trim removed 4 bases at V and 2 bases at J, leaving 8 bases unmatched. Germline-derived CDR1 and CDR2 are SGHRS and YFSETQ. The CDR3 totals 16 residues. The CDR3 is CASSLAGQYLTDTQYF. The CDR3 DNA sequence: TGCGCCAGCAGCCTAGCGGGACAGTACCTCACAGATACGCAGTATTTT.

This clonotype turned up a few times. This chain joins TRBV5-1 and TRBJ2-1; the D gene is possibly TRBD1 (6 bases). CDR3 length equals 17 residues. Per the germline V gene, CDR1 is SGHRS and CDR2 is YFSETQ. V lost 1 base to trimming and J lost 10 bases, with 24 bases between them. The CDR3 DNA reads TGCGCCAGCAGCTTGCTCTCGGGGCAGGGGTCAATCGGGGAGCAGTTCTTC. Translation gives CASSLLSGQGSIGEQFF.

The J gene is TRBJ2-1, the V gene TRBV9, with TRBD2 matching over 12 bases. The germline V gene has CDR1 SGDLS and CDR2 YYNGEE. CDR3 length equals 16 residues. V gave up 0 bases and J gave up 10 bases; unmatched junction bases: 8. The CDR3 region has the DNA TGTGCCAGCAGCGTAGGTCCTAGCGGGGGGGCAGGCGAGCAGTTCTTC. Translating gives CASSVGPSGGAGEQFF.

The V call is TRBV2, the J call TRBJ2-2, with TRBD2 matching 11 bases. The CDR3 loop spans 16 amino acids. Trimming took 7 bases from V and 2 from J; bases not matched to a gene: 6. Per the germline V gene, CDR1 is SNHLY and CDR2 is FYNNEI. In DNA form, the CDR3 reads TGTGCCAGCATCGGGGGGACTAGCGGAAACACCGGGGAGCTGTTTTTT. Its translation is CASIGGTSGNTGELFF.

The chain joins TRBV28 to TRBJ2-7, with 12 positions matching TRBD2. Germline V gives CDR1 MDHEN, CDR2 SYDVKM. After removal of 3 bases from V and 2 bases from J, the junction contained 17 bases not matched to a gene. This CDR3 spans 20 amino acids. CDR3 nucleotides: TGTGCCAGCAGTTTTCAGGCTCCGGGACTAGCGGGTAAACTCACCTACGAGCAGTACTTC. The encoded protein is CASSFQAPGLAGKLTYEQYF.

In this sample, this clonotype turned up a few times. The J gene is TRBJ2-1, the V gene TRBV4-3, with 7 bases lining up with TRBD2. Trimming cost V 0 bases and J 3 bases; bases outside gene matches: 14. The length of the CDR3 is 19 residues. Germline CDR1 LGHNA, CDR2 YSLEER. The CDR3 coding sequence is TGCGCCAGCAGCCAAGATTTGGGGGGGTGGATGGATTACTACAATGAGCAGTTCTTC. The encoded protein is CASSQDLGGWMDYYNEQFF.

This clonotype was counted between two and nine times. The V call is TRBV11-1, the J call TRBJ2-1; TRBD2 aligns across 7 bases. V was pared by 5 bases and J by 4 bases, with 11 bases of the junction left unmatched. Germline assignment: CDR1 SGHAT and CDR2 FQDESV (reference sequence). This CDR3 has 16 amino acids. The CDR3 nucleotides are TGTGCCAGCAGCCGACATGAGAGCGGGACTTACAATGAGCAGTTCTTC. Encoded protein: CASSRHESGTYNEQFF. Using reference TRBV11-1 and TRBJ2-1 for the parts outside the CDR3, the full variable domain is EAEVAQSPRYKITEKSQAVAFWCDPISGHATLYWYRQILGQGPELLVQFQDESVVDDSQLPKDRFSAERLKGVDSTLKIQPAELGDSAMYLCASSRHESGTYNEQFFGPGTRLTVL.

CDR3 sequence reads: CASSLSEIQEQYF. For the CDR3, the DNA is TGTGCCAGCAGTTTATCGGAAATCCAGGAGCAGTACTTC. The genes are TRBV12-3 or TRBV12-4 and TRBJ2-7; unclear D gene. V was cut by 2 bases and J by 7 bases, with 12 bases left in between. The CDR3 extends over 13 amino acids.